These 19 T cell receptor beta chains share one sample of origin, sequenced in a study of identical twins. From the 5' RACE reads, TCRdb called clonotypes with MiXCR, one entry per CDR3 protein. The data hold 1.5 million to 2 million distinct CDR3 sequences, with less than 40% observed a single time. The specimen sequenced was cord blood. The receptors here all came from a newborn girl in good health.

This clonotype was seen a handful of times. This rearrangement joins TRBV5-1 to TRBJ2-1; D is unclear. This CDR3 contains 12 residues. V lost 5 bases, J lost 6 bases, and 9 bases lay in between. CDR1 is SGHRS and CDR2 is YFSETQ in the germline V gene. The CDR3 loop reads CASRDGSNEQFF. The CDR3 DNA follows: TGCGCCAGCAGGGATGGTTCCAATGAGCAGTTCTTC. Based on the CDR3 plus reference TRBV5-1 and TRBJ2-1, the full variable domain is KAGVTQTPRYLIKTRGQQVTLSCSPISGHRSVSWYQQTPGQGLQFLFEYFSETQRNKGNFPGRFSGRQFSNSRSEMNVSTLELGDSALYLCASRDGSNEQFFGPGTRLTVL.

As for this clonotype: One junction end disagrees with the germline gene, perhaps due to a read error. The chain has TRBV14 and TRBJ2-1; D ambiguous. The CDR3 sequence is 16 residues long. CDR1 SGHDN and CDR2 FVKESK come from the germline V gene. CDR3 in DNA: TGTGCCAGCAGCCCGGTAGGGTATTGGTCCTGCAATGAGCGGTTCTTC. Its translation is CASSPVGYWSCNERFF.

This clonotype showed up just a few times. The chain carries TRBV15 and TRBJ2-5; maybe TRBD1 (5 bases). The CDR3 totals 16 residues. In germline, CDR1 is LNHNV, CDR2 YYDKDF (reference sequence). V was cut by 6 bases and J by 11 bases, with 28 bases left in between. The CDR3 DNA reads TGTGCCACCAGGAAAGGGGTAGAGACCCTTTACAATGAGCAGTACTTC. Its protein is CATRKGVETLYNEQYF. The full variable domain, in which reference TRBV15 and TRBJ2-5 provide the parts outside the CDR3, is DAMVIQNPRYQVTQFGKPVTLSCSQTLNHNVMYWYQQKSSQAPKLLFHYYDKDFNNEADTPDNFQSRRPNTSFCFLDIRSPGLGDTAMYLCATRKGVETLYNEQYFGPGTRLLVL.

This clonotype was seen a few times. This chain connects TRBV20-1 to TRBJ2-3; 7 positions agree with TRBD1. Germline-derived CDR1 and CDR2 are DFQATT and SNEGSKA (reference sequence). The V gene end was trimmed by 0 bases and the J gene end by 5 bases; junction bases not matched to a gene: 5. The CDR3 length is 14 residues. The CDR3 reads CSARDLNRGDTQYF. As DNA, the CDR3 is TGCAGTGCTAGAGATTTAAACAGGGGAGATACGCAGTATTTT.

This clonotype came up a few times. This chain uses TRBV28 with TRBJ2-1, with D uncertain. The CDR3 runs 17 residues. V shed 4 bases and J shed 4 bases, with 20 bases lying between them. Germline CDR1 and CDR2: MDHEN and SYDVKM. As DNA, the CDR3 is TGTGCCAGCAGTTCCATCGCTAGGTTCTATCGGTACAATGAGCAGTTCTTC. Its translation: CASSSIARFYRYNEQFF. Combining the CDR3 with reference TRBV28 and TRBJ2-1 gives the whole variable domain DVKVTQSSRYLVKRTGEKVFLECVQDMDHENMFWYRQDPGLGLRLIYFSYDVKMKEKGDIPEGYSVSREKKERFSLILESASTNQTSMYLCASSSIARFYRYNEQFFGPGTRLTVL.

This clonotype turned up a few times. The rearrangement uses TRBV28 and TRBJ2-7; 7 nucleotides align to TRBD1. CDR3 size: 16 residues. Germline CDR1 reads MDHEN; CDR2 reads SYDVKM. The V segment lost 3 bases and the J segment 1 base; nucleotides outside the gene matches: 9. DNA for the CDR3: TGTGCCAGCAGTTTGGGACAGCTCCAGACGTCCTACGAGCAGTACTTC. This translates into CASSLGQLQTSYEQYF.

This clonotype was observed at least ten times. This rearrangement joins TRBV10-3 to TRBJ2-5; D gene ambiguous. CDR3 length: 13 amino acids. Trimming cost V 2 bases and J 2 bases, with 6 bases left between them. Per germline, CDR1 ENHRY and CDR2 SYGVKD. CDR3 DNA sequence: TGTGCCATCAGTGAGGGCAGACAAGAGACCCAGTACTTC. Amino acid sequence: CAISEGRQETQYF.

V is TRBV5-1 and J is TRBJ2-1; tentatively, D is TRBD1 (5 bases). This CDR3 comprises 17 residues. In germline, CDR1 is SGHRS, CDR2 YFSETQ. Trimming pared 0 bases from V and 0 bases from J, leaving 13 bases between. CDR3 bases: TGCGCCAGCAGCTTGGGTGAGGACACAAGCTCCTACAATGAGCAGTTCTTC. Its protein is CASSLGEDTSSYNEQFF.

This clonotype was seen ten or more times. The CDR3 region is CASSSGIPNGYTF. The CDR3 DNA follows: TGTGCCAGCAGCTCCGGGATTCCCAATGGCTACACCTTC. This chain connects TRBV11-2 to TRBJ1-2; D gene unclear. The CDR3 is made up of 13 amino acids. V lost 4 bases to trimming and J lost 6 bases, with 12 bases between them. Germline V gene sequence: CDR1 SGHAT, CDR2 FQNNGV.

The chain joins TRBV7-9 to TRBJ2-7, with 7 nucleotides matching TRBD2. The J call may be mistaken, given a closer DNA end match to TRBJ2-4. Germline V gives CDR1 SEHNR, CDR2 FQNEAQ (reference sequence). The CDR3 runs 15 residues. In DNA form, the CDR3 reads TGTGCCAGCAGCTCCCAGTATCCGGGGGGAAACATTCAGTACTTC. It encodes CASSSQYPGGNIQYF.

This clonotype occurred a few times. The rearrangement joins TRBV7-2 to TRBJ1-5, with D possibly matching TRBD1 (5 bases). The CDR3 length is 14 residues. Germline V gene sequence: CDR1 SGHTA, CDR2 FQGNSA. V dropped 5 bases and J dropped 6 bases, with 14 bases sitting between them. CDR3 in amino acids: CASSPSGDRQPQHF. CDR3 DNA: TGTGCCAGCAGCCCCTCGGGGGACCGTCAGCCCCAGCATTTT.

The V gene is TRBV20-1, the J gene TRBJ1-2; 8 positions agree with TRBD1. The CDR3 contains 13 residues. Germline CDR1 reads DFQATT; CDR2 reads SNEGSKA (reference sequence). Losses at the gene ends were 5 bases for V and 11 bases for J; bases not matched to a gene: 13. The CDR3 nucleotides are TGCAGTGCTTCCCTAGTGCGCACAGGGGGGTACACCTTC. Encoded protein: CSASLVRTGGYTF.

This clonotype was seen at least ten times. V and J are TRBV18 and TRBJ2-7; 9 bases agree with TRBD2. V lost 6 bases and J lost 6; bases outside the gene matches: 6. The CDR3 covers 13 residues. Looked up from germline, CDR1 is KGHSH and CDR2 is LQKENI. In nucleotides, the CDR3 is TGTGCCAGCTCGTGGACTAGCGAGTTCGAGCAGTACTTC. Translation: CASSWTSEFEQYF.

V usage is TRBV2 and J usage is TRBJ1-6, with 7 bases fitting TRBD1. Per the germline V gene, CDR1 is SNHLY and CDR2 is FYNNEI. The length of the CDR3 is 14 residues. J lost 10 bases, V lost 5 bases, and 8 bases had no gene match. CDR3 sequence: CASSFDRVGSPLHF. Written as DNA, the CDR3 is TGTGCCAGCAGTTTCGACAGGGTGGGATCACCCCTCCACTTT.

In nucleotides, the CDR3 is TGTGCCAGCAGTTTTTCGACAGGGCCAGATACGCAGTATTTT. This translates into CASSFSTGPDTQYF. This sequence joins TRBV27 and TRBJ2-3, with 7 bases aligning to TRBD1. The CDR3 is 14 amino acids. From germline, CDR1 is MNHEY and CDR2 SMNVEV (reference sequence). V gave up 3 bases and J gave up 4 bases; unmatched junction bases: 4.

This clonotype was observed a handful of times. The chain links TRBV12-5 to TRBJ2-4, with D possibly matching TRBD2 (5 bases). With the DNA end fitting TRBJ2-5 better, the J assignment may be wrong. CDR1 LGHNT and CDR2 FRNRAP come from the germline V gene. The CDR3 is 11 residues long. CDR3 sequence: CASGRRETQYF. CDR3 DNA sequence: TGTGCTAGTGGTCGGAGGGAGACCCAGTACTTC.

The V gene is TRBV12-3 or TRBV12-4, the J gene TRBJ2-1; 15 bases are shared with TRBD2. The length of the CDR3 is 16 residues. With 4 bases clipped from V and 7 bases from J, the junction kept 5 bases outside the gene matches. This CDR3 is CASSSWTSGRGNEQFF. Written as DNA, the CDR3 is TGTGCCAGCAGTTCCTGGACTAGCGGGAGGGGGAATGAGCAGTTCTTC.

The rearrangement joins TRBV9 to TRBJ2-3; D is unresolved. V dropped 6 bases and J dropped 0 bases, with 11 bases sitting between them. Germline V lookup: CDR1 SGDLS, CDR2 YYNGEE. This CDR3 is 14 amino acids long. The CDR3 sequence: CASKSKTSTDTQYF. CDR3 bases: TGTGCCAGCAAGTCTAAGACTAGCACAGATACGCAGTATTTT.

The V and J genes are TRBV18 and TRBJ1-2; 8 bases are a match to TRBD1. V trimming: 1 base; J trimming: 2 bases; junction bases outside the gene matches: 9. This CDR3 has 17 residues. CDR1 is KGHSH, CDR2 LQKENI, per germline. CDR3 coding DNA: TGTGCCAGCTCACCACAATTCCCAGGACAGGGAAACTATGGCTACACCTTC. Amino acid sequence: CASSPQFPGQGNYGYTF. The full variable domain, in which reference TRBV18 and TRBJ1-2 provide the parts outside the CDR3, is NAGVMQNPRHLVRRRGQEARLRCSPMKGHSHVYWYRQLPEEGLKFMVYLQKENIIDESGMPKERFSAEFPKEGPSILRIQQVVRGDSAAYFCASSPQFPGQGNYGYTFGSGTRLTVV.